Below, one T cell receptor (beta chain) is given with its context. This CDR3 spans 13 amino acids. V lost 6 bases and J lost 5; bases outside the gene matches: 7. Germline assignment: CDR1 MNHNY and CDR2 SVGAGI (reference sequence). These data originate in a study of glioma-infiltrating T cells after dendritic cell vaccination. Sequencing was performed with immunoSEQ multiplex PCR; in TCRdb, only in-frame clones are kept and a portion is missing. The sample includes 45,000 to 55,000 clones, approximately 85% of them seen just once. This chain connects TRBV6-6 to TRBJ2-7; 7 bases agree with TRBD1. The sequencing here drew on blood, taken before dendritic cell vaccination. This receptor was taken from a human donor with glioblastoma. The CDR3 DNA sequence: TGTGCCAGCAGACCTACAGGGGTAGACGAGCAGTACTTC. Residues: CASRPTGVDEQYF.